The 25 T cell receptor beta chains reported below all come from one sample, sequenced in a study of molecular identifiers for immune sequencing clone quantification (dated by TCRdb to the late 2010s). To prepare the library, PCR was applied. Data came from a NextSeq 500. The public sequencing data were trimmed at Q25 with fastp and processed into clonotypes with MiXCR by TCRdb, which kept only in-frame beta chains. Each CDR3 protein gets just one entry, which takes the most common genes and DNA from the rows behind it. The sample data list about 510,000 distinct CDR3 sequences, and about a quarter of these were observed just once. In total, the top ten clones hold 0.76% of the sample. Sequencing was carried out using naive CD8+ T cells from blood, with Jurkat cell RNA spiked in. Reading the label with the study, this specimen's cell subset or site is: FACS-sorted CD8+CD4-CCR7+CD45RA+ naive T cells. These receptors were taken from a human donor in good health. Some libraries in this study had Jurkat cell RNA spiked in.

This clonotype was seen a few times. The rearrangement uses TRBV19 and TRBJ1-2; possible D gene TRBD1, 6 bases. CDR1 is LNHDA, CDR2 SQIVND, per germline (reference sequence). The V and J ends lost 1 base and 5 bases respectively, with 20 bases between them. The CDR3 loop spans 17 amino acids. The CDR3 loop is CASSIVFGQKLRYGYTF. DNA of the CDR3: TGTGCCAGTAGTATAGTATTCGGACAGAAACTCCGTTATGGCTACACCTTC. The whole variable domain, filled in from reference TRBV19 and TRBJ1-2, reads DGGITQSPKYLFRKEGQNVTLSCEQNLNHDAMYWYRQDPGQGLRLIYYSQIVNDFQKGDIAEGYSVSREKKESFPLTVTSAQKNPTAFYLCASSIVFGQKLRYGYTFGSGTRLTVV.

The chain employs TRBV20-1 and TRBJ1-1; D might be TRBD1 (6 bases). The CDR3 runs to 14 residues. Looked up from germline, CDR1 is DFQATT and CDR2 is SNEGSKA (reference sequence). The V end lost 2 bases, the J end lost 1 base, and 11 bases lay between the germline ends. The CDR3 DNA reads TGCAGTGCTAGACCGCAGGGGCCGAACACTGAAGCTTTCTTT. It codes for CSARPQGPNTEAFF.

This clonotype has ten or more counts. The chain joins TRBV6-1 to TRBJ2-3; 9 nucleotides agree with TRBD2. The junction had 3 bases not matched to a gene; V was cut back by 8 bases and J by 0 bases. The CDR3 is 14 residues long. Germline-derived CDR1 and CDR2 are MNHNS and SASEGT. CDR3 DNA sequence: TGTGCCAGCTGGGGACTAGCCAGCACAGATACGCAGTATTTT. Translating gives CASWGLASTDTQYF.

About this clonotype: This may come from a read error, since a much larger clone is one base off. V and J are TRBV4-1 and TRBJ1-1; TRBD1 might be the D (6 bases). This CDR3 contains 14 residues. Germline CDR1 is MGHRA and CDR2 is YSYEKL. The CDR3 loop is CAGSYWTENTEAFF. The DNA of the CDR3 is TGCGCCGGCAGCTACTGGACAGAGAACACTGAAGCTTTCTTT.

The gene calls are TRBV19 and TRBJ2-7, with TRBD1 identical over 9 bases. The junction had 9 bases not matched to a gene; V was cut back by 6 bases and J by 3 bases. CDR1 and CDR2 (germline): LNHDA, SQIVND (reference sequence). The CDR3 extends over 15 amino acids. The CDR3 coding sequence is TGTGCCAGTAGGCCGGGGACAGGGACCCTCTACGAGCAGTACTTC. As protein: CASRPGTGTLYEQYF.

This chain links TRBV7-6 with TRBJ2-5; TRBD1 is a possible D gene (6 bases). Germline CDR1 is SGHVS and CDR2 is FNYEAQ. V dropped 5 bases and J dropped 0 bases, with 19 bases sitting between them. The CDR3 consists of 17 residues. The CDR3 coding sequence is TGTGCCAGCAGCCCCGTTTGGCGTGGGACAAACCAAGAGACCCAGTACTTC. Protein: CASSPVWRGTNQETQYF. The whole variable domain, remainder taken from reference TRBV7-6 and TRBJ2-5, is GAGVSQSPRYKVTKRGQDVALRCDPISGHVSLYWYRQALGQGPEFLTYFNYEAQQDKSGLPNDRFSAERPEGSISTLTIQRTEQRDSAMYRCASSPVWRGTNQETQYFGPGTRLLVL.

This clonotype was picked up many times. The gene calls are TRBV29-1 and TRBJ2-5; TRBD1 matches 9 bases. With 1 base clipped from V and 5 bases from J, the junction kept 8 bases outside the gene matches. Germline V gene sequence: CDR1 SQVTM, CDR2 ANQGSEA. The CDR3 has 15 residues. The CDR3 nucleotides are TGCAGCGTTGAAGTCCCACAGGGGGCGCGGGAGACCCAGTACTTC. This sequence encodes CSVEVPQGARETQYF.

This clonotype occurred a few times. CDR3 residues: CASSFPGPSYEQYF. The CDR3 nucleotides read TGTGCCAGCAGCTTTCCGGGACCGTCCTACGAGCAGTACTTC. This chain connects TRBV13 to TRBJ2-7; D assignment may be TRBD1 or TRBD2 (5 bases each). CDR3 length equals 14 residues. Germline V gene data show CDR1 as PRHDT and CDR2 as FYEKMQ (reference sequence). Between the trimmed V and J ends, which lost 3 bases and 1 base, there was a span of 10 bases.

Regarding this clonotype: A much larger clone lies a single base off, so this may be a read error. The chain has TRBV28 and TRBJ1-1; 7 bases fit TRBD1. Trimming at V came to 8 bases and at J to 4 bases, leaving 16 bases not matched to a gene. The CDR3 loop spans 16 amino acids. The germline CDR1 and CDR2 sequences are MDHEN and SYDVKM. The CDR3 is CASGPTPGTVSTEAFF. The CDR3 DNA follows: TGTGCCAGCGGCCCTACCCCAGGGACAGTCAGCACTGAAGCTTTCTTT.

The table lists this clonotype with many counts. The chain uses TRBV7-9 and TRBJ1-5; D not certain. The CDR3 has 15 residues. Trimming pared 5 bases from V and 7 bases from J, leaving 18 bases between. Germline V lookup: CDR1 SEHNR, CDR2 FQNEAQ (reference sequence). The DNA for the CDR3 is TGTGCCAGCAGCCCCCTCTCTGGGTTTCGGCAGCCCCAGCATTTT. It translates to CASSPLSGFRQPQHF.

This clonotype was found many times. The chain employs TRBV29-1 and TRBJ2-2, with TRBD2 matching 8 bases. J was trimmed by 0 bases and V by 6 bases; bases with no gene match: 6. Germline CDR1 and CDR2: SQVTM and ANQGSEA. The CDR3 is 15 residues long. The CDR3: CSVATSGANTGELFF. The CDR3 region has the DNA TGCAGCGTCGCTACTAGCGGTGCGAACACCGGGGAGCTGTTTTTT.

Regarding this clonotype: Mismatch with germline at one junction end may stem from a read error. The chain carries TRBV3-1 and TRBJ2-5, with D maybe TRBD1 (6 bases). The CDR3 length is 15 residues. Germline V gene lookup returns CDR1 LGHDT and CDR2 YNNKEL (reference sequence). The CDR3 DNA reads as TGTGCCAGCAGAGAAACAGGGCTTGGGGGAGAGCCCCAGTACTTC. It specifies CASRETGLGGEPQYF.

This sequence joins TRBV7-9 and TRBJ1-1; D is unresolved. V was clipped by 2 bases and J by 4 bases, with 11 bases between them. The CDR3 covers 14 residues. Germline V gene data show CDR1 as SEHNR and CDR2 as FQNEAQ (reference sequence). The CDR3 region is CASSLRQNPTEAFF. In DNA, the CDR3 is TGTGCCAGCAGCTTACGGCAGAACCCCACTGAAGCTTTCTTT.

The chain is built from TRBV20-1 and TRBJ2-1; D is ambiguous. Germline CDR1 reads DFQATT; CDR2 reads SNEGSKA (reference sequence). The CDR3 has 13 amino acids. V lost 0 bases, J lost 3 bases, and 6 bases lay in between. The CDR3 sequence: CSARDGLYNEQFF. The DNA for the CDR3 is TGCAGTGCTAGAGATGGGCTCTACAATGAGCAGTTCTTC.

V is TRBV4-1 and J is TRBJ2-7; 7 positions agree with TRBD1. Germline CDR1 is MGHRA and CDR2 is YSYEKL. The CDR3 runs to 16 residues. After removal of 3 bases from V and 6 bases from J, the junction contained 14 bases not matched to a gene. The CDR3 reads CASSQQTGSSGGEQYF. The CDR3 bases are TGCGCCAGCAGCCAGCAAACAGGGAGCTCAGGGGGCGAGCAGTACTTC.

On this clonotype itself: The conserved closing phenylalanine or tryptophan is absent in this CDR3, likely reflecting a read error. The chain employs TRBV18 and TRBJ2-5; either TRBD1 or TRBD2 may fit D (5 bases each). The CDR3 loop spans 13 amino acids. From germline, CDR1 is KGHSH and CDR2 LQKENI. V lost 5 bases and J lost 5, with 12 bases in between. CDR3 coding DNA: TGTGCCAGCTCAATAATCAGGGAGGAGACCCAGTACTCC. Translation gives CASSIIREETQYS.

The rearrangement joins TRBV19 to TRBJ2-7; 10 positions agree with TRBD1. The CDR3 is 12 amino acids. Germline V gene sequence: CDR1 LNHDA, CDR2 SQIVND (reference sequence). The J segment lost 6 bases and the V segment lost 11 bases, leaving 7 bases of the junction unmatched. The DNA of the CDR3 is TGTGCCGCAAGACAGGGGGCGACCGAGCAGTACTTC. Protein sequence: CAARQGATEQYF.

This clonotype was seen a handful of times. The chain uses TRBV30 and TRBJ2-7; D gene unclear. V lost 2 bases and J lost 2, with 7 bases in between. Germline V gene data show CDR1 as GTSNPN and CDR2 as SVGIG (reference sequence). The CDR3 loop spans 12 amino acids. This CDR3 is CAWSTQAYEQYF. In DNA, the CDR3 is TGTGCCTGGAGTACCCAAGCCTACGAGCAGTACTTC.

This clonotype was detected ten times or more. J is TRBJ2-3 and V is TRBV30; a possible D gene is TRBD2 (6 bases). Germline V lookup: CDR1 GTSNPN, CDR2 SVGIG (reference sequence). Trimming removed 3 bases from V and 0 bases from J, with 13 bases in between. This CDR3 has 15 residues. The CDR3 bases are TGTGCCTGGAGCGTGGGAGGCTCTAGCACAGATACGCAGTATTTT. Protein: CAWSVGGSSTDTQYF.

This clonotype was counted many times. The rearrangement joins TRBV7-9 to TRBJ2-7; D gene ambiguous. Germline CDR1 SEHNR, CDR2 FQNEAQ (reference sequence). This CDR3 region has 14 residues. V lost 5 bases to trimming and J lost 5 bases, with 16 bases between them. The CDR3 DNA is TGTGCCAGCAGCCATCTACATCTGCCTAACGAGCAGTACTTC. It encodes CASSHLHLPNEQYF. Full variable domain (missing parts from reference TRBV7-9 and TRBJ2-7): DTGVSQNPRHKITKRGQNVTFRCDPISEHNRLYWYRQTLGQGPEFLTYFQNEAQLEKSRLLSDRFSAERPKGSFSTLEIQRTEQGDSAMYLCASSHLHLPNEQYFGPGTRLTVT.

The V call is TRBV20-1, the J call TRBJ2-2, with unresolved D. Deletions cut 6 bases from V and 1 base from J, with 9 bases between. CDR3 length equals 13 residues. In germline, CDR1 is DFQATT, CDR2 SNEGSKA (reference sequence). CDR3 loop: CSATEENTGELFF. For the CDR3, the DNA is TGCAGTGCCACTGAGGAGAACACCGGGGAGCTGTTTTTT.

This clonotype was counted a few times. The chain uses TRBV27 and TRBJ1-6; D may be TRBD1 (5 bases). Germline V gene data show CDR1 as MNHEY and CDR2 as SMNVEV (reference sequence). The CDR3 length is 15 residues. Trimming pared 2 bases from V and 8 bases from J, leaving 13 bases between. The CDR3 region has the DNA TGTGCCAGCAGTTTAACAGGCCTGTATCATTCACCCCTCCACTTT. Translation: CASSLTGLYHSPLHF.

The CDR3 nucleotides are TGTGCCATCAAGCAAGCGGGGGCCCAAGAGACCCAGTACTTC. Protein: CAIKQAGAQETQYF. The chain recombines TRBV10-3 with TRBJ2-5; 8 bases are shared with TRBD2. The CDR3 length is 14 residues. J gave up 1 base and V 7 bases, and 5 bases lay outside the gene matches. The germline V gene encodes CDR1 ENHRY and CDR2 SYGVKD.

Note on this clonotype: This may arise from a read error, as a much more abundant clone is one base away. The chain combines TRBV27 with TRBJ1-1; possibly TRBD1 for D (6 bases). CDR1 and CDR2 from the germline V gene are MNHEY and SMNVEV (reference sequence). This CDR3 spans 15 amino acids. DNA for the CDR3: TGTGCCAGCAGCCCTGCCTGGGGGCGGTCCACTAAAGCTTTCTTT. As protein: CASSPAWGRSTKAFF.

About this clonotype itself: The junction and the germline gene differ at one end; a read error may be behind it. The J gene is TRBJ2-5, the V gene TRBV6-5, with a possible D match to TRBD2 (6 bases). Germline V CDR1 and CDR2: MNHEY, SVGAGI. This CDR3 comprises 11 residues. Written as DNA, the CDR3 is TGTGCCAGCAGTCCGGGGGAGACCCAGCACTTC. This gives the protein CASSPGETQHF.